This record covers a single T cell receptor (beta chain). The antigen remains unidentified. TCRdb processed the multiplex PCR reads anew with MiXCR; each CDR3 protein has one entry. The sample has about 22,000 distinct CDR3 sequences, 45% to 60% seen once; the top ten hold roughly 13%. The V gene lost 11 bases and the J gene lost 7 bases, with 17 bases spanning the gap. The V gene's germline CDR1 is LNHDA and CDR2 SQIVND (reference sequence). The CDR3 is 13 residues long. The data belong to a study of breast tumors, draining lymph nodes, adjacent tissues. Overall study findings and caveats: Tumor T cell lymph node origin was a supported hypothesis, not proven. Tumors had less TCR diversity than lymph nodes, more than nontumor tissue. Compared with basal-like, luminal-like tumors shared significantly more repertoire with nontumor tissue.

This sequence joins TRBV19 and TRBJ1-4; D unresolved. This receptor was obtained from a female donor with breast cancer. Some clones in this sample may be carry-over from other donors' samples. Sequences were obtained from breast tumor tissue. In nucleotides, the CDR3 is TGTGCCGGTAATATTTTCGTAGCTGAAAAACTGTTTTTT. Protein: CAGNIFVAEKLFF.